Listed below are T cell receptor beta chains from one sample, sequenced in a study of cytomegalovirus exposure and HLA in healthy donors. The table came from immunoSEQ multiplex PCR; TCRdb's copy has only in-frame clones and leaves some out. The table includes 150,000 to 200,000 clones, about 79% detected once. The sequencing sample was made of PBMCs. The receptor set was obtained from a woman in her forties or fifties in good health and CMV-seropositive. The CDR3 runs from the conserved cysteine through the conserved F or W. The D gene is left open where the match is weak. Only some rows state a clone size, as once, few, many or a class for expanded clones.

CDR3 | DNA | size | V | D | J
CASTLTGVGYGYTF | TGCGCCAGCACCTTAACAGGGGTTGGCTATGGCTACACCTTC | - | TRBV5-1 | TRBD1 | TRBJ1-2
CASSVGGGSYNEQFF | TGTGCCAGCAGCGTAGGAGGGGGCTCCTACAATGAGCAGTTCTTC | - | TRBV9 | - | TRBJ2-1
CASSYGLAENNEQFF | TGTGCCAGCAGCTATGGACTAGCGGAGAACAATGAGCAGTTCTTC | - | TRBV7-3 | TRBD2 | TRBJ2-1
CASGLVGGSPYEQYF | TGTGCTAGTGGTTTGGTGGGAGGGAGCCCCTACGAGCAGTACTTC | - | TRBV12-5 | TRBD2 | TRBJ2-7
CSARNRNTGELFF | TGCAGCGCTCGTAATAGGAACACCGGGGAGCTGTTTTTT | - | TRBV29-1 | - | TRBJ2-2
CATTPGSGRGGTGELFF | TGTGCCACCACCCCAGGTAGCGGGAGAGGAGGGACCGGGGAGCTGTTTTTT | once | TRBV15 | TRBD2 | TRBJ2-2
CATSKDRVDEKLFF | TGTGCCACCAGCAAGGACAGGGTGGATGAAAAACTGTTTTTT | - | TRBV15 | TRBD1 | TRBJ1-4
CASSLGTRRGLAGTDTQYF | TGCGCCAGCAGCTTGGGAACTAGGAGGGGTCTAGCGGGCACAGATACGCAGTATTTT | - | TRBV5-1 | TRBD2 | TRBJ2-3
CASSINTGGTEKLFF | TGTGCCAGCAGCATAAATACAGGGGGCACTGAAAAACTGTTTTTT | - | TRBV7-9 | TRBD1 | TRBJ1-4
CASSPGQGNYEQYF | TGTGCCAGCTCACCGGGGCAGGGAAACTACGAGCAGTACTTC | - | TRBV18 | - | TRBJ2-7
CSAGQGATSDTQYF | TGCAGCGCGGGACAGGGTGCAACATCAGATACGCAGTATTTT | - | TRBV29-1 | TRBD1 | TRBJ2-3
CASSYRQGANTEAFF | TGTGCCAGCAGTTACCGACAGGGGGCGAACACTGAAGCTTTCTTT | - | TRBV6-6 | TRBD1 | TRBJ1-1
CASSLAPGIAEGDTQYF | TGTGCCAGCAGCTTAGCCCCGGGGATAGCCGAGGGAGATACGCAGTATTTT | - | TRBV7-9 | - | TRBJ2-3
CSVGDGGATGGEQYF | TGCAGCGTAGGGGACGGAGGGGCCACCGGGGGCGAGCAGTACTTC | - | TRBV29-1 | - | TRBJ2-7
CASSVSTGTGMDQPQHF | TGTGCCAGCAGCGTAAGCACCGGGACAGGGATGGATCAGCCCCAGCATTTT | - | TRBV7-8 | TRBD1 | TRBJ1-5
CASSLGQDREKLFF | TGTGCCAGCAGTCTAGGACAGGATCGCGAAAAACTGTTTTTT | once | TRBV28 | TRBD1 | TRBJ1-4
CASSAGQGYTDTQYF | TGTGCCAGCAGCGCGGGACAGGGCTACACAGATACGCAGTATTTT | few | TRBV2 | TRBD1 | TRBJ2-3
CAISESVDRGHEQYF | TGTGCCATCAGTGAGTCGGTGGACAGGGGTCACGAGCAGTACTTC | - | TRBV10-3 | TRBD1 | TRBJ2-7
CASSLVNTARGNYEQYF | TGTGCCAGCAGCTTAGTGAACACGGCCAGGGGAAACTACGAGCAGTACTTC | few | TRBV7-8 | - | TRBJ2-7
CASSDDTYNEQFF | TGTGCCAGCAGCGATGACACATACAATGAGCAGTTCTTC | - | TRBV7-2 | - | TRBJ2-1
CASSPSGVGTDTQYF | TGTGCCAGCTCACCTTCAGGGGTTGGTACAGATACGCAGTATTTT | - | TRBV18 | - | TRBJ2-3
CASSSGTSGSRHF | TGTGCCAGCAGCTCCGGGACTAGCGGGAGTCGGCACTTC | few | TRBV11-2 | TRBD2 | TRBJ2-7
CASSITAGGPETQYF | TGTGCCAGTAGTATTACAGCGGGAGGGCCGGAGACCCAGTACTTC | - | TRBV19 | TRBD2 | TRBJ2-5
CASSLGGPGTGNTIYF | TGTGCCAGCAGCTTAGGTGGACCAGGGACTGGAAACACCATATATTTT | few | TRBV7-9 | - | TRBJ1-3
CASSYSRTSDMQYF | TGTGCCAGCAGTTACTCGAGGACTAGCGATATGCAGTACTTC | - | TRBV6-6 | TRBD2 | TRBJ2-5
CASSLGTGAPHGYTF | TGTGCCAGCAGCCTCGGGACAGGGGCACCCCATGGCTACACCTTC | once | TRBV6-5 | TRBD1 | TRBJ1-2
CASSESLGNSPLHF | TGCGCCAGCAGTGAGTCACTAGGGAATTCACCCCTCCACTTT | once | TRBV10-2 | - | TRBJ1-6
CASSEDRPPYNEQFF | TGTGCCAGCAGTGAAGACAGACCACCCTACAATGAGCAGTTCTTC | - | TRBV2 | - | TRBJ2-1
CASSFQGKVSGELFF | TGTGCCAGTAGTTTCCAGGGGAAGGTGTCCGGGGAGCTGTTTTTT | - | TRBV19 | - | TRBJ2-2
CAITEGGANTEAFF | TGTGCCATCACCGAAGGGGGCGCGAACACTGAAGCTTTCTTT | - | TRBV10-3 | TRBD1 | TRBJ1-1
CASSQMSGANVLTF | TGTGCCAGCAGCCAGATGTCTGGGGCCAACGTCCTGACTTTC | few | TRBV6-6 | - | TRBJ2-6
CSVEDGSGGEKLFF | TGCAGCGTTGAAGACGGCAGTGGAGGTGAAAAACTGTTTTTT | once | TRBV29-1 | - | TRBJ1-4
CASYPKGRRPEAFF | TGTGCCAGCTATCCCAAGGGGAGGAGGCCTGAAGCTTTCTTT | once | TRBV28 | - | TRBJ1-1
CASSLRGSDTQYF | TGCGCCAGCAGCTTGAGGGGGTCCGATACGCAGTATTTT | - | TRBV5-1 | - | TRBJ2-3
CASSFGEGDTEAFF | TGTGCCAGCAGTTTTGGGGAGGGGGACACTGAAGCTTTCTTT | - | TRBV6-5 | - | TRBJ1-1
CASSLQGGENSPLHF | TGCGCCAGCAGCTTGCAAGGGGGGGAAAATTCACCCCTCCACTTT | - | TRBV5-1 | - | TRBJ1-6
CASSGGASGSGSYEQYF | TGTGCCAGCAGCGGGGGGGCTAGCGGGAGTGGGTCCTACGAGCAGTACTTC | - | TRBV9 | TRBD2 | TRBJ2-7
CASSPNPGGDQPQHF | TGTGCCAGCAGCCCAAACCCCGGGGGAGATCAGCCCCAGCATTTT | - | TRBV7-2 | - | TRBJ1-5
CASSRIQEGNQPQHF | TGTGCCAGCAGCCGGATACAGGAAGGGAATCAGCCCCAGCATTTT | - | TRBV5-6 | - | TRBJ1-5
CSVEGGLGADTQYF | TGCAGCGTTGAAGGGGGACTGGGCGCGGATACGCAGTATTTT | - | TRBV29-1 | - | TRBJ2-3
CASSSSSFSEAFF | TGTGCTAGCAGCTCCTCGAGCTTCTCCGAAGCTTTCTTT | - | TRBV7-7 | - | TRBJ1-1